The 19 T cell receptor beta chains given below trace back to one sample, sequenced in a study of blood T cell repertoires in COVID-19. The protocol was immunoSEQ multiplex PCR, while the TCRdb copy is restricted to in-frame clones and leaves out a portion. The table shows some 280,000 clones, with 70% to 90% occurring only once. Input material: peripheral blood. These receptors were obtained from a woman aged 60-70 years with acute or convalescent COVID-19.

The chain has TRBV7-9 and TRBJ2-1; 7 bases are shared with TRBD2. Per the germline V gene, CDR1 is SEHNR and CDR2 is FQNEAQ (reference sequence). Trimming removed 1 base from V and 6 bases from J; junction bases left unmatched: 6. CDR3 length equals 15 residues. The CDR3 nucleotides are TGTGCCAGCAGCTTAGGGGCTAGCGGCTTCAATGAGCAGTTCTTC. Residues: CASSLGASGFNEQFF.

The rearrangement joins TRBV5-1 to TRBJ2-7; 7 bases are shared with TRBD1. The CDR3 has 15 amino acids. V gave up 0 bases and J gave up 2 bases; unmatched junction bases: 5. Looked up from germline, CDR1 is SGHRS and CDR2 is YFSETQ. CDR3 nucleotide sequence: TGCGCCAGCAGCTTGGGGGCACAGGGGACCTACGAGCAGTACTTC. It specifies CASSLGAQGTYEQYF.

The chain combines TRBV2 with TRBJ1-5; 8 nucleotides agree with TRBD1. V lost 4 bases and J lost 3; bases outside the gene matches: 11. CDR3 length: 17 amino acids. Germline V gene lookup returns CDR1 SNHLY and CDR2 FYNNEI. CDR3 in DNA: TGTGCCAGCAGTGCCTTCAAAGGTCAGGGGGCCAATCAGCCCCAGCATTTT. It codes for CASSAFKGQGANQPQHF.

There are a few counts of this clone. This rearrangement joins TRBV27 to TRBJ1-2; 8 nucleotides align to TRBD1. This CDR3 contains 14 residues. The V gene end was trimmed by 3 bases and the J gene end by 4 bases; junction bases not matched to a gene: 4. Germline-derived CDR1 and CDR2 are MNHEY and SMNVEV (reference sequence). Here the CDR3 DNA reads TGTGCCAGCAGTTTCCGGACAGGGATCTATGGCTACACCTTC. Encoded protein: CASSFRTGIYGYTF.

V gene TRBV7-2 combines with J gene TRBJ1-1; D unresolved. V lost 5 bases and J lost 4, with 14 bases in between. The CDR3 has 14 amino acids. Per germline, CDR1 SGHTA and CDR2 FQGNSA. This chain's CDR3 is CASSTQVLATEAFF. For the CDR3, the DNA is TGTGCCAGCAGCACCCAGGTTCTCGCCACTGAAGCTTTCTTT.

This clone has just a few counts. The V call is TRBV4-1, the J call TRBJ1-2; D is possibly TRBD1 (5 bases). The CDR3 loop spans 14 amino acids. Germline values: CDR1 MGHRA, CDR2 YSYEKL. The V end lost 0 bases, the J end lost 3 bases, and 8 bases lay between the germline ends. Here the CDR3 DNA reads TGCGCCAGCAGCCAAGAGGTAGGGGACTATGGCTACACCTTC. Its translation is CASSQEVGDYGYTF.

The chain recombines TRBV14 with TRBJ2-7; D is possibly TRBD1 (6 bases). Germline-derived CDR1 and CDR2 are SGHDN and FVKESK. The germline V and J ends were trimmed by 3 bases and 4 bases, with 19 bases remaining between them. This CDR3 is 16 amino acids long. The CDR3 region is CASSHLEQGGKYEQYF. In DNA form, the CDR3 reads TGTGCCAGCAGCCATTTGGAACAAGGGGGTAAATACGAGCAGTACTTC. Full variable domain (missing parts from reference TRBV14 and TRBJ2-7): EAGVTQFPSHSVIEKGQTVTLRCDPISGHDNLYWYRRVMGKEIKFLLHFVKESKQDESGMPNNRFLAERTGGTYSTLKVQPAELEDSGVYFCASSHLEQGGKYEQYFGPGTRLTVT.

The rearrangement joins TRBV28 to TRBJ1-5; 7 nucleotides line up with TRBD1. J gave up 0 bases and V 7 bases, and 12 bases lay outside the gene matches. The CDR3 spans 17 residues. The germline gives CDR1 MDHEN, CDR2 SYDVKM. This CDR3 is CASNTGTVFYSNQPQHF. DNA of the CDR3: TGTGCCAGCAACACCGGGACAGTGTTTTATAGCAATCAGCCCCAGCATTTT.

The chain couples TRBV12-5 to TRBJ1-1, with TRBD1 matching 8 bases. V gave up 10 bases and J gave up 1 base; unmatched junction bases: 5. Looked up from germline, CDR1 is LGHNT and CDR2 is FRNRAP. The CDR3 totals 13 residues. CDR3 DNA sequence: TGTGCTACCCAGGACAGGGCGAACACTGAAGCTTTCTTT. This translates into CATQDRANTEAFF.

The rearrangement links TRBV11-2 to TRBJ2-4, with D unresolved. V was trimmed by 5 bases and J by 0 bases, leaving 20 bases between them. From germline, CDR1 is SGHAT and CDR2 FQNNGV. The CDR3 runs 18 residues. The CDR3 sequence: CASSPRLPRLGAKNIQYF. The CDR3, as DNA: TGTGCCAGCAGCCCTAGATTACCCCGTCTAGGAGCCAAAAACATTCAGTACTTC.

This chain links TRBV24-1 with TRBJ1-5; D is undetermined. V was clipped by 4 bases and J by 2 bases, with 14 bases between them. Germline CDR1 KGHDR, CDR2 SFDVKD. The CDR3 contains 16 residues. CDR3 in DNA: TGTGCCACCAGTGACCCAATAGAGGGCGGCAATCAGCCCCAGCATTTT. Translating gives CATSDPIEGGNQPQHF.

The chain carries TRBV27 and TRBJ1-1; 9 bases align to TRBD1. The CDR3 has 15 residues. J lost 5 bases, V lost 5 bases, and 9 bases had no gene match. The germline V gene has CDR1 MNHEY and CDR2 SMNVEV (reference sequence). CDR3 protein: CASSPPTGGGTEAFF. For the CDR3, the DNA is TGTGCCAGCAGTCCCCCGACAGGGGGTGGGACTGAAGCTTTCTTT.

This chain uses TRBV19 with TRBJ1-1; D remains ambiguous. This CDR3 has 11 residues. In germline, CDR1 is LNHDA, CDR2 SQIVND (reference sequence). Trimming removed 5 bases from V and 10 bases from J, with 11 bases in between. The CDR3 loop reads CASSVDFGAFF. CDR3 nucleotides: TGTGCCAGTAGTGTGGACTTTGGAGCTTTCTTT.

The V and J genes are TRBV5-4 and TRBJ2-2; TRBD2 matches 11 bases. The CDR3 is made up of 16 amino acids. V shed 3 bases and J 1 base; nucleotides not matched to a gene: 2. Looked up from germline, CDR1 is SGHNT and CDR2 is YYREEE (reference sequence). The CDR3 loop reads CASSSGLAVNTGELFF. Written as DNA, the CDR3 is TGTGCCAGCAGCTCGGGACTAGCGGTGAACACCGGGGAGCTGTTTTTT.

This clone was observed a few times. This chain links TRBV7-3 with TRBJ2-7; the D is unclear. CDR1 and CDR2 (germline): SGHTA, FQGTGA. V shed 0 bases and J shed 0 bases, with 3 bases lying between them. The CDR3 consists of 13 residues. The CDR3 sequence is CASSLTNSYEQYF. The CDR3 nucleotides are TGTGCCAGCAGCTTAACCAACTCCTACGAGCAGTACTTC.

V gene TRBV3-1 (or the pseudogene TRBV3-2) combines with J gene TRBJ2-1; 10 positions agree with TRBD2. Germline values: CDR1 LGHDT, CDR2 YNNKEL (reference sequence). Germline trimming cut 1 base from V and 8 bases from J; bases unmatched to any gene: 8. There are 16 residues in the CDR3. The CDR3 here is CASSQGFLAGVYEQFF. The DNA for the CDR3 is TGTGCCAGCAGCCAAGGTTTTCTAGCGGGAGTTTATGAGCAGTTCTTC.

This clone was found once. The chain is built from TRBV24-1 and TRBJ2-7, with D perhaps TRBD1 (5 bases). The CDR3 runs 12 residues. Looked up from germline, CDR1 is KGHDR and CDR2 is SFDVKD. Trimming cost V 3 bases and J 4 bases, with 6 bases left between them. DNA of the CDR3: TGTGCCACCAGTGATGCAGGGTACGAGCAGTACTTC. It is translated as CATSDAGYEQYF.

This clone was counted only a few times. The CDR3 bases are TGTGCCAGCAGCTTACCAAGTCGGGGAGTCATGGAGCAGTTCTTC. This sequence encodes CASSLPSRGVMEQFF. The V and J genes are TRBV7-9 and TRBJ2-1; D is possibly TRBD2 (5 bases). V lost 2 bases and J lost 10, with 18 bases in between. The germline CDR1 and CDR2 sequences are SEHNR and FQNEAQ (reference sequence). The CDR3 has 15 residues.

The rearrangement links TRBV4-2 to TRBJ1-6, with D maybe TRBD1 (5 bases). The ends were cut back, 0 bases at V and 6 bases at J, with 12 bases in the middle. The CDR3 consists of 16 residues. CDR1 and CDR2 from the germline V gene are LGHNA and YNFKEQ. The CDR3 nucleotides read TGTGCCAGCAGCCAAGATTTACAGGCCCCTAATTCACCCCTCCACTTT. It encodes CASSQDLQAPNSPLHF.